One TCR beta chain is described in this entry. This clonotype was counted only a few times. Its antigen is currently not known. No base quality values were provided; no much bigger clone lies one nucleotide off. The time point label of this sample denotes: persistent/refractory GD, antithyroid drugs over 5 years with positive TRAb. For both TCR sequencing and RNA sequencing, RNA was extracted from PBMCs using TRIzol. The diagnosis of Graves' disease followed American Thyroid Association guidelines. Recruitment of patients was carried out at an endocrinology department in Xi'an, China. Each patient gave 8.5 to 9.5 milliliters of peripheral blood, collected in an EDTA anticoagulant tube. Ficoll Paque Plus density gradient separation was used to isolate PBMCs, and no further T cell sorting was performed. RNA quality was checked with an Agilent 2100 Bioanalyzer and agarose gel, and concentration with a NanoDrop 2000.

The method was multiplex PCR. TCRdb lists the instrument as Illumina HiSeq 4000. TCR beta libraries were built with iRepertoire HTBI primers and Arm-PCR amplification of CDR3 regions. PCR products were gel purified before sequencing. In the original analysis: Across samples, about 63 TRBV and roughly 15 TRBJ segments were identified and used for gene usage analysis of CDR3 amino acid clonotypes. COPE and FqMerger were used to merge filtered high-quality paired reads into contigs. BLAST was used to align contigs to IMGT TRBV, TRBD and TRBJ reference genes, and CDR3 was defined according to IMGT. Any clonotype with a frequency above 0.1% was counted as a highly expanded clone. Shannon entropy served as the measure of repertoire diversity, while the Gini coefficient captured V-J evenness. A clonotype was considered public if more than one individual shared it. The raw public reads went through TCRdb reprocessing: fastp at Q25, MiXCR clone calling, in-frame beta chains kept. Every distinct CDR3 protein forms one entry, paired with its most common genes and DNA. TCRdb's processing, not the study's, gives the V and J calls here. Recorded for this sample are about 310,000 distinct CDR3 sequences; 20% to 25% of them occurred a single time. The top ten hold approximately 60% of the sample.

These data come from a study of regulatory T cells in long-lasting Graves disease (dated by TCRdb to the early 2020s). Concerning the study at large: Persistent Graves' disease meant more than 5 years of antithyroid drug treatment with TSH receptor autoantibodies that stayed positive. Persistent Graves' disease patients were compared with newly diagnosed Graves' disease patients by peripheral blood TCR sequencing and RNA sequencing. The study was conducted in China and was registered as a clinical trial. A total of about 33 samples underwent TCR sequencing, from about 13 patients with persistent Graves' disease and 20 or so patients with newly diagnosed Graves' disease. In the clinical cohort, patients with persistent Graves' disease had used antithyroid drugs for an average of about 9.3 years.

Paper-wide results and their limitations: The authors noted that the small sample size was a limitation that may lower accuracy. Sequencing and analysis were restricted to the TCR beta chain. Peripheral blood alone was examined, since thyroid tissue, which constituted the primary lesion, could not be accessed. TRBV28, TRBJ1-2 and TRBJ2-5 were preferentially used in persistent disease, while TRBV20-1 and TRBJ2-1 were favored in newly diagnosed disease. Persistent Graves' disease patients showed lower TCR Shannon entropy and fewer highly expanded clones than newly diagnosed patients, suggesting clonal expansion. Patients with persistent disease shared more public clonotypes (around 2,500) than newly diagnosed patients did (more than 900).

From the cysteine through the phenylalanine, the CDR3 covers 15 amino acids. Solely the CDR3 DNA is kept, with 45 bases framed from the first base. The junction shows trimming of 6 bases on V and 5 bases on J, and the gene matches do not reach 11 bases of it. Based on the germline V gene, the CDR1 and CDR2 sequences are SNHLY and FYNNEI. The rearrangement combines TRBV2 with TRBJ2-5, and 8 bases in between align with TRBD1. The TCR was taken from a female donor with Graves disease. The sequencing here drew on peripheral blood mononuclear cells (PBMCs), taken when the disease was refractory, from a patient treated with antithyroid drugs. Here the CDR3 is given as CASRRLDRVLETQYF. The DNA sequence reads TGTGCCAGCAGACGGCTGGACAGGGTTTTGGAGACCCAGTACTTC.